The rows below give T cell receptor beta chains drawn from one sample of a study of T cell repertoires in cytomegalovirus infection. TCRdb reanalysed the reads using MiXCR and keeps one entry per CDR3 protein. Of 600,000 to 800,000 distinct CDR3 sequences in the sample, more than 20% are singletons; the top ten hold 7% to 9%. Sequencing was carried out using CD8+ T cells from PBMCs. These receptor sequences come from a human donor in good health (CMV status not recorded). Some clones in this sample may be carry-over from other donors' samples. Each CDR3 is given with its conserved first and last residue. D genes are given only for firm matches. Only part of the rows carry a size: once, few, many, or a class if the clone is expanded.

V	D	size	J	CDR3	DNA
TRBV7-9	-	many	TRBJ2-7	CASSSGTSGSIYEQYF	TGTGCCAGCAGCTCCGGGACATCGGGGTCGATCTACGAGCAGTACTTC
TRBV12-3/TRBV12-4	-	many	TRBJ1-1	CASSPGGREAFF	TGTGCCAGCAGTCCCGGGGGGCGTGAAGCTTTCTTT
TRBV6-6	-	-	TRBJ2-5	CASSYSVASEYQETQYF	TGTGCCAGCAGTTACTCGGTCGCTAGCGAGTACCAAGAGACCCAGTACTTC
TRBV11-2	TRBD1	-	TRBJ1-1	CASSLVRVRGRLDTEAFF	TGTGCCAGCAGCTTAGTTCGAGTCAGGGGGCGCTTGGACACTGAAGCTTTCTTT
TRBV12-3/TRBV12-4	-	many	TRBJ2-1	CASLPGASSYNEQFF	TGTGCCAGCCTACCCGGGGCAAGCTCCTACAATGAGCAGTTCTTC
TRBV7-2	TRBD1	many	TRBJ2-5	CASTPWGQAQETQYF	TGTGCCAGCACCCCGTGGGGACAGGCGCAAGAGACCCAGTACTTC
TRBV7-9	-	-	TRBJ1-1	CASSAGRGREAFF	TGTGCCAGCAGCGCTGGACGGGGGAGGGAAGCTTTCTTT
TRBV28	TRBD2	-	TRBJ2-3	CASKGLNALGLAGLRDTQYF	TGTGCCAGCAAGGGACTGAATGCACTGGGACTAGCGGGGCTTAGAGATACGCAGTATTTT
TRBV4-1	-	many	TRBJ2-1	CASSQVGINNEQFF	TGCGCCAGCAGCCAAGTAGGAATCAACAATGAGCAGTTCTTC
TRBV7-9	TRBD1	-	TRBJ1-5	CASSLADHQSGRYRGKDQPQHF	TGTGCCAGCAGCTTAGCGGACCACCAAAGCGGACGGTACAGGGGCAAGGATCAGCCCCAGCATTTT
TRBV2	TRBD1	few	TRBJ2-1	CASSPGQRQFF	TGTGCCAGCAGCCCGGGACAGAGGCAGTTCTTC
TRBV29-1	TRBD1	-	TRBJ1-1	CSVEDQGRGQGNTEAFF	TGCAGCGTTGAAGATCAAGGAAGGGGACAGGGGAACACTGAAGCTTTCTTT
TRBV29-1	TRBD1	few	TRBJ1-2	CSVEGPAGLDRDYGYTF	TGCAGCGTTGAAGGGCCTGCGGGCCTGGACAGGGACTATGGCTACACCTTC
TRBV7-6	-	-	TRBJ1-5	CASSPGPGQPQHF	TGTGCCAGCAGCCCAGGGCCAGGGCAGCCTCAGCATTTT
TRBV11-2	-	many	TRBJ2-1	CASSLRKGLRDEQFF	TGTGCCAGCAGCCTTAGAAAGGGTTTAAGGGATGAGCAGTTCTTC
TRBV6-5	-	-	TRBJ2-3	CASSYSTYTKRTDTQYF	TGTGCCAGCAGTTACTCCACTTATACCAAGAGGACAGATACGCAGTATTTT
TRBV10-3	-	-	TRBJ1-5	CATQLGRYGNQPQHF	TGTGCCACCCAGTTGGGGAGGTACGGGAATCAGCCCCAGCATTTT
TRBV7-9	-	few	TRBJ2-7	CASSYTNRVMDEQYF	TGTGCCAGCAGCTACACAAACAGGGTTATGGACGAGCAGTACTTC
TRBV7-2	-	many	TRBJ1-1	CASRLPGTTEAFF	TGTGCCAGCAGGTTACCGGGGACTACTGAAGCTTTCTTT
TRBV6-2/TRBV6-3	-	-	TRBJ1-1	CASILMGGSRTEAFF	TGTGCCAGCATTTTGATGGGGGGTAGTCGCACTGAAGCTTTCTTT
TRBV4-1	-	many	TRBJ2-1	CASSQRIQGDEQFF	TGCGCCAGCAGCCAAAGAATCCAGGGTGATGAGCAGTTCTTC
TRBV29-1	TRBD2	few	TRBJ2-5	CSVGGLAGPQETQYF	TGCAGCGTTGGGGGACTAGCGGGGCCTCAAGAGACCCAGTACTTC
TRBV29-1	-	few	TRBJ2-1	CSVEPGGHVPFF	TGCAGCGTTGAGCCTGGGGGTCACGTTCCGTTCTTC
TRBV7-9	TRBD1	many	TRBJ1-6	CASSPRDRVNSPLHF	TGTGCCAGCAGCCCCCGGGACAGAGTGAATTCACCCCTCCACTTT
TRBV7-2	TRBD2	-	TRBJ2-5	CASSSLTAGYQETQYF	TGTGCCAGCAGCTCCTTGACAGCGGGGTATCAAGAGACCCAGTACTTC
TRBV19	TRBD1	many	TRBJ1-1	CASSIDGTVTEAFF	TGTGCCAGTAGTATAGATGGGACAGTCACTGAAGCTTTCTTT
TRBV6-2/TRBV6-3	TRBD2	few	TRBJ2-1	CASSYQTSGASYNEQFF	TGTGCCAGCAGTTACCAGACTAGCGGGGCTTCCTACAATGAGCAGTTCTTC